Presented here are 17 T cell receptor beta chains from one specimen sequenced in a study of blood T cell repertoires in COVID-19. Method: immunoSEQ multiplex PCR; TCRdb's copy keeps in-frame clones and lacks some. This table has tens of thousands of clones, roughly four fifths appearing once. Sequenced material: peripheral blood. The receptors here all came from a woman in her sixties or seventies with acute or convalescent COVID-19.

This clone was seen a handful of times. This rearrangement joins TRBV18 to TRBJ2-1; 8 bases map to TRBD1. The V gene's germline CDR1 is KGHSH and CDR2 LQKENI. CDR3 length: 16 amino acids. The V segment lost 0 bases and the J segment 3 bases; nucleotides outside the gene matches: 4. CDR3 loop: CASSPPAGGIYNEQFF. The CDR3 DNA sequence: TGTGCCAGCTCACCACCGGCAGGGGGCATCTACAATGAGCAGTTCTTC.

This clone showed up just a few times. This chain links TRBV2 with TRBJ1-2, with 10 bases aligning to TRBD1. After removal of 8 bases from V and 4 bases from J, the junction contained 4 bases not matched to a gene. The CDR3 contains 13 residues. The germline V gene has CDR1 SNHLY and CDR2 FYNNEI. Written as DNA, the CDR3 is TGTGCCAGCCTTCGGACAGGGGGCTATGGCTACACCTTC. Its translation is CASLRTGGYGYTF.

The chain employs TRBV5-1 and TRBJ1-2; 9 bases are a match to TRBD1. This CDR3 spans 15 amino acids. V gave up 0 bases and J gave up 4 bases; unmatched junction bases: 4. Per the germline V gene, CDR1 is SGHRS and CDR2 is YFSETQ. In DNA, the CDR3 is TGCGCCAGCAGCTTGGCGACAGGGGGGGTCTATGGCTACACCTTC. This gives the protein CASSLATGGVYGYTF.

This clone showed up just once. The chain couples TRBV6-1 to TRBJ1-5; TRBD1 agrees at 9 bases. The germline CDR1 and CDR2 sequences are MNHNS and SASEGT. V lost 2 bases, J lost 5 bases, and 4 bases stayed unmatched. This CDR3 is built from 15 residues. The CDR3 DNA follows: TGTGCCAGCAGTGAAAGGACAGGGGCATATCAGCCCCAGCATTTT. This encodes CASSERTGAYQPQHF.

Written as DNA, the CDR3 is TGTGCCATCAGTGAGCCGGAGGGGGCGCGAACCGGGGAGCTGTTTTTT. It yields the protein CAISEPEGARTGELFF. This rearrangement joins TRBV10-3 to TRBJ2-2; weak D call: TRBD1 (7 bases). Germline-derived CDR1 and CDR2 are ENHRY and SYGVKD. The CDR3 has 16 amino acids. Trimming pared 2 bases from V and 5 bases from J, leaving 15 bases between.

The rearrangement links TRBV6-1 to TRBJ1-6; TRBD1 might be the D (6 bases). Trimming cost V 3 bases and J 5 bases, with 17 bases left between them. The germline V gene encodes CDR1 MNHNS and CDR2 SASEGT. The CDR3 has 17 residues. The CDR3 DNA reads TGTGCCAGCAGTGATTATGGGGGGGCGCGGAATAATTCACCCCTCCACTTT. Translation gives CASSDYGGARNNSPLHF.

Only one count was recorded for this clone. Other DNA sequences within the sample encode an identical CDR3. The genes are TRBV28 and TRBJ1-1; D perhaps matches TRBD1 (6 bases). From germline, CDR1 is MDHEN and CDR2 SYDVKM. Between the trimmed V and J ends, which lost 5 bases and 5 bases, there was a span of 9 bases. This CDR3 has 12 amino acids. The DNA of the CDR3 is TGTGCCAGCAGTGTGCAGGGGACTGAAGCTTTCTTT. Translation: CASSVQGTEAFF.

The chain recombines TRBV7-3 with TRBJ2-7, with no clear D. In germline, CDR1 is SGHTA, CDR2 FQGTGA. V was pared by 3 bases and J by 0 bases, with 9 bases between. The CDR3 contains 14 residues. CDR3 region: CASSFRPTSYEQYF. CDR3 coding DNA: TGTGCCAGCAGCTTCAGGCCTACCTCCTACGAGCAGTACTTC.

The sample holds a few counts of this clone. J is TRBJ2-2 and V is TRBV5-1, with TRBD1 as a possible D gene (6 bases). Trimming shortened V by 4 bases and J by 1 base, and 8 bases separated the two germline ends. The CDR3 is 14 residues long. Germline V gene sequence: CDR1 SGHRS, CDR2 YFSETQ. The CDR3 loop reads CASSGGQNTGELFF. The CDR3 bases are TGCGCCAGCAGCGGGGGACAGAACACCGGGGAGCTGTTTTTT.

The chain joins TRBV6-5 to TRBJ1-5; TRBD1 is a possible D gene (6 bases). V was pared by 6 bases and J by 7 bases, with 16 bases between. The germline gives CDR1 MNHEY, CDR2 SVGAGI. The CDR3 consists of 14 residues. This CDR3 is CASSPRGGSQPQHF. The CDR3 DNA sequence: TGTGCCAGCAGCCCAAGAGGGGGAAGCCAGCCCCAGCATTTT.

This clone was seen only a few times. This chain's CDR3 is CASIGQGYGYTF. Here the CDR3 DNA reads TGTGCCAGTATTGGTCAGGGGTATGGCTACACCTTC. The genes are TRBV19 and TRBJ1-2; a weak D match, TRBD1 (6 bases). The CDR3 loop spans 12 amino acids. Germline CDR1 reads LNHDA; CDR2 reads SQIVND (reference sequence). V gave up 7 bases and J gave up 5 bases, with 11 bases separating them.

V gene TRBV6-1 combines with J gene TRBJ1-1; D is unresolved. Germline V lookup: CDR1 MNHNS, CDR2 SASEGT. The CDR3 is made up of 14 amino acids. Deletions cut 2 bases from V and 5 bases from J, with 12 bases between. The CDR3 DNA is TGTGCCAGCAGTGAAATTATGGGCGATACTGAAGCTTTCTTT. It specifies CASSEIMGDTEAFF.

The CDR3 DNA reads as TGCAGCGTTGAAGTCAGCTCTGGAAACACCATATATTTT. Translated, it gives CSVEVSSGNTIYF. V and J are TRBV29-1 and TRBJ1-3, with D uncertain. CDR1 SQVTM and CDR2 ANQGSEA come from the germline V gene. Between the trimmed V and J ends, which lost 1 base and 0 bases, there was a span of 4 bases. This CDR3 region has 13 residues.

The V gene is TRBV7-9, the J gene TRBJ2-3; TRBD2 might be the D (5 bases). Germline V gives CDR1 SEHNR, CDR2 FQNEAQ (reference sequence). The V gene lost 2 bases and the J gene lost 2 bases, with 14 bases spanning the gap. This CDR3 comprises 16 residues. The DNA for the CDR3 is TGTGCCAGCAGCTTATCCTCGCGGGCCAACACAGATACGCAGTATTTT. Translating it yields CASSLSSRANTDTQYF.

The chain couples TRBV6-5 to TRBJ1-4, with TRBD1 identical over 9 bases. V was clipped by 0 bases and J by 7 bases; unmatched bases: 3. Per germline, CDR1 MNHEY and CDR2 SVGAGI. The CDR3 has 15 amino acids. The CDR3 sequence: CASSYSGQGGEKLFF. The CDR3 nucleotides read TGTGCCAGCAGTTACTCGGGACAGGGAGGTGAAAAACTGTTTTTT.

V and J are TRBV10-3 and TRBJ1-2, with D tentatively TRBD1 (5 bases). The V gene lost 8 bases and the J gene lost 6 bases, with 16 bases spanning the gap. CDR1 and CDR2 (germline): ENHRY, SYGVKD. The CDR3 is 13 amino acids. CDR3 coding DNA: TGTGCCATCTCGGGAGGGGCGTTGGATGGCTACACCTTC. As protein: CAISGGALDGYTF.

As DNA, the CDR3 is TGTGCCACCAGGCCCGATGCGGGCGGCGAGCAGTACTTC. Protein sequence: CATRPDAGGEQYF. This chain links TRBV15 with TRBJ2-7, with a tentative D call TRBD2 (5 bases). The CDR3 extends over 13 amino acids. CDR1 LNHNV and CDR2 YYDKDF come from the germline V gene (reference sequence). V gave up 6 bases and J gave up 6 bases, with 15 bases separating them.